This T cell receptor (beta chain) emerged from a study of CD8 T cells in Susac syndrome. Random hexamers served to reverse transcribe roughly 0.5 to 1 ug RNA. One entry per CDR3 protein, called by TCRdb with MiXCR from the immunoSEQ multiplex PCR reads. The repertoire consists of about 120,000 distinct CDR3 sequences, with around 94% occurring once and the leading ten covering 0.098%. Deletions cut 5 bases from V and 0 bases from J, with 11 bases between. Germline V gene lookup returns CDR1 LNHDA and CDR2 SQIVND (reference sequence). This CDR3 comprises 14 residues. While CD8+ and CD4+ T cells were isolated negatively, TEMRA cells were enriched by FACS.

The chain uses TRBV19 and TRBJ2-7; D is perhaps TRBD1 (6 bases). The clonotype was recovered from a human donor in good health. Sequencing input: CD4+ T cells from PBMCs. The CDR3 loop is CASSQTGVSYEQYF. CDR3 coding DNA: TGTGCCAGTAGTCAGACAGGTGTCTCCTACGAGCAGTACTTC.